These T cell receptor beta chains were read from a single sample in a study of CD8+CD57+ T cells in acquired aplastic anemia. TCRdb passed the reads through MiXCR, listing each CDR3 protein once. The repertoire holds 200,000 to 250,000 distinct CDR3 sequences, with over 55% as singletons. The sequenced sample consisted of sorted CD4+, CD8+, or CD8+CD57+ T cells (not recorded which) from PBMCs. All receptors come from a human donor with aplastic anemia. Both conserved end residues are part of each CDR3. The order of the fields is clone size, V gene, D gene, J gene, CDR3 protein, CDR3 DNA. The D gene is left open where the match is weak. Only some rows state a clone size, as once, few, many or a class for expanded clones.

NA	TRBV19	NA	TRBJ1-1	CASSTVRGTEAFF	TGTGCCAGTAGTACCGTACGGGGCACTGAAGCTTTCTTT
NA	TRBV24-1	NA	TRBJ2-1	CATSEGKRNGLFF	TGTGCCACCAGTGAGGGTAAAAGGAATGGGCTGTTCTTC
many	TRBV4-1	NA	TRBJ1-1	CASSRERDRLNTEAFF	TGCGCCAGCAGCCGGGAAAGGGACCGACTTAACACTGAAGCTTTCTTT
few	TRBV2	TRBD1	TRBJ2-1	CASCQDRGYNEQFF	TGTGCCAGCTGTCAGGACAGGGGCTACAATGAGCAGTTCTTC
NA	TRBV29-1	TRBD1	TRBJ2-6	CSVGQSPGANVLTF	TGCAGCGTGGGACAGAGCCCTGGGGCCAACGTCCTGACTTTC
NA	TRBV6-5	NA	TRBJ1-2	CAKADVYGYTF	TGTGCCAAAGCGGACGTCTATGGCTACACCTTC
NA	TRBV2	TRBD1	TRBJ1-4	CASSELAGQEGRTNEKLFF	TGTGCCAGCAGTGAATTGGCCGGACAGGAGGGTCGAACTAATGAAAAACTGTTTTTT
NA	TRBV14	TRBD1	TRBJ2-3	CASSPVYRGAGTDTQYF	TGTGCCAGCAGCCCAGTATACAGGGGAGCTGGCACAGATACGCAGTATTTT
NA	TRBV7-9	NA	TRBJ1-1	CASSPSLGRINTEAFF	TGTGCCAGCAGCCCCAGCCTTGGAAGGATTAACACTGAAGCTTTCTTT
few	TRBV10-3	NA	TRBJ2-1	CAISEQLLANEQFF	TGTGCCATCAGTGAACAACTTTTAGCGAATGAGCAGTTCTTC
many	TRBV4-1	NA	TRBJ2-7	CASSQSAYHEQYF	TGCGCCAGCAGCCAATCAGCGTACCACGAGCAGTACTTC
NA	TRBV19	NA	TRBJ1-1	CASSMRYGDTEAFF	TGTGCCAGTAGTATGAGGTACGGGGACACTGAAGCTTTCTTT
NA	TRBV29-1	TRBD2	TRBJ2-5	CSVELAGPLSF	TGCAGCGTTGAACTAGCGGGCCCCCTTAGCTTC
many	TRBV2	NA	TRBJ2-6	CASSASINSGANVLTF	TGTGCCAGCAGTGCAAGCATAAACTCTGGGGCCAACGTCCTGACTTTC
NA	TRBV6-5	TRBD1	TRBJ1-5	CAGSYDTLGQGTNQPQHF	TGTGCCGGCAGTTACGATACCCTGGGACAGGGGACAAATCAGCCCCAGCATTTT
few	TRBV7-6	NA	TRBJ1-6	CASSPASGLGSPLHF	TGTGCCAGCAGCCCCGCCTCGGGGCTGGGTTCACCCCTCCACTTT
many	TRBV10-3	TRBD1	TRBJ2-7	CAISEPGQGAYEQYF	TGTGCCATCAGTGAACCGGGACAGGGGGCTTACGAGCAGTACTTC
many	TRBV6-5	TRBD2	TRBJ2-5	CASSGPSGGAGETQYF	TGTGCCAGCAGTGGGCCTAGCGGGGGGGCCGGGGAGACCCAGTACTTC
NA	TRBV7-2	NA	TRBJ2-5	CASSTSYEETQYF	TGTGCCAGCAGCACTAGTTATGAAGAGACCCAGTACTTC
few	TRBV7-2	NA	TRBJ1-6	CASSSFSNLHF	TGTGCCAGCAGCTCCTTCTCTAACCTCCACTTT
few	TRBV12-3/TRBV12-4	TRBD2	TRBJ2-3	CASSQTGGAVDTQYF	TGTGCCAGCAGTCAAACCGGGGGGGCCGTAGATACGCAGTATTTT
NA	TRBV19	NA	TRBJ1-1	CASSTGNTEAFF	TGTGCCAGTAGTACGGGGAACACTGAAGCTTTCTTT
NA	TRBV7-7	NA	TRBJ1-4	CASSSSGSGYEKLFF	TGTGCCAGCAGCTCCTCAGGGTCCGGCTATGAAAAACTGTTTTTT
many	TRBV2	TRBD1	TRBJ1-3	CASTSTGVGNTIYF	TGTGCCAGCACCTCGACAGGGGTTGGAAACACCATATATTTT
NA	TRBV27	TRBD1	TRBJ2-1	CASSSGQDNEQFF	TGTGCCAGCAGTTCGGGACAGGACAATGAGCAGTTCTTC
NA	TRBV7-8	TRBD1	TRBJ2-7	CASSTPGTGYHEQYF	TGTGCCAGCAGCACCCCCGGGACAGGGTACCACGAGCAGTACTTC
NA	TRBV14	NA	TRBJ1-2	CASSRTSADRGGEYYGYTF	TGTGCCAGCAGCCGAACCAGTGCGGATAGAGGAGGGGAGTACTATGGCTACACCTTC
NA	TRBV24-1	NA	TRBJ2-1	CATSDFGSARGSNEQFF	TGTGCCACCAGTGATTTTGGGTCTGCCCGGGGTTCCAATGAGCAGTTCTTC
NA	TRBV7-9	NA	TRBJ1-3	CASSLSVDTIYF	TGTGCCAGCAGCTTAAGCGTGGACACCATATATTTT
NA	TRBV15	NA	TRBJ2-5	CATSLVGGQETQYF	TGTGCCACCAGCCTCGTGGGGGGCCAAGAGACCCAGTACTTC
NA	TRBV10-3	TRBD1	TRBJ2-1	CAISLGTGNEQFF	TGTGCCATCAGTCTGGGGACAGGGAATGAGCAGTTCTTC
NA	TRBV15	TRBD2	TRBJ2-1	CATSSQEAGFSYNEQFF	TGTGCCACCAGCAGCCAAGAAGCGGGGTTCTCCTACAATGAGCAGTTCTTC
NA	TRBV19	TRBD1	TRBJ2-5	CASSAGTGVAWETQYF	TGTGCCAGTAGTGCCGGGACAGGGGTTGCGTGGGAGACCCAGTACTTC
few	TRBV24-1	TRBD2	TRBJ2-7	CATSSSGNYEQYF	TGTGCCACCAGTTCTAGCGGGAACTACGAGCAGTACTTC
NA	TRBV2	NA	TRBJ2-7	CASSSQHPYEQYF	TGTGCCAGCAGCTCACAGCATCCCTACGAGCAGTACTTC
NA	TRBV19	NA	TRBJ2-3	CASSIYGGTDTQYF	TGTGCCAGTAGTATCTATGGCGGCACAGATACGCAGTATTTT
few	TRBV9	NA	TRBJ1-3	CASSVEGADTIYF	TGTGCCAGCAGCGTAGAAGGGGCGGACACCATATATTTT
NA	TRBV10-3	NA	TRBJ1-5	CAISELQDNQPQHF	TGTGCCATCAGTGAGTTACAGGATAATCAGCCCCAGCATTTT
NA	TRBV19	TRBD1	TRBJ2-7	CASTVTGTGAYEQYF	TGTGCCAGTACCGTTACCGGGACAGGGGCCTACGAGCAGTACTTC
few	TRBV12-3/TRBV12-4	NA	TRBJ2-5	CASSQDIGQETQYF	TGTGCCAGCAGCCAAGATATTGGGCAAGAGACCCAGTACTTC
NA	TRBV10-3	NA	TRBJ1-2	CAISESGRMNYGYTF	TGTGCCATCAGTGAGTCAGGGAGAATGAACTATGGCTACACCTTC
NA	TRBV29-1	NA	TRBJ2-7	CSALSGRGAFYEQYF	TGCAGCGCCCTTAGTGGTCGGGGGGCCTTCTACGAGCAGTACTTC
few	TRBV2	TRBD1	TRBJ2-2	CASSTTTGGDNTGELFF	TGTGCCAGCAGCACCACGACAGGGGGCGACAACACCGGGGAGCTGTTTTTT
few	TRBV7-9	NA	TRBJ2-1	CASSRETGGGNEQFF	TGTGCCAGCAGCAGAGAGACTGGAGGGGGCAATGAGCAGTTCTTC
NA	TRBV10-3	TRBD2	TRBJ2-2	CAISESVGLAGGHGELFF	TGTGCCATCAGTGAAAGCGTGGGGCTAGCGGGAGGGCACGGGGAGCTGTTTTTT
NA	TRBV19	NA	TRBJ2-7	CASSWGLSRSYEQYF	TGTGCCAGTAGTTGGGGACTCAGTCGCTCCTACGAGCAGTACTTC
NA	TRBV24-1	NA	TRBJ1-5	CATSDPKGSGQPQHF	TGTGCCACCAGTGATCCTAAGGGCTCTGGGCAGCCCCAGCATTTT
NA	TRBV3-1	TRBD1	TRBJ1-1	CASSRTGGRLNTEAFF	TGTGCCAGCAGCAGGACAGGGGGCCGGTTGAACACTGAAGCTTTCTTT
few	TRBV6-5	NA	TRBJ2-4	CASSPVRAGWDIQYF	TGTGCCAGCAGTCCCGTACGGGCGGGTTGGGACATTCAGTACTTC
few	TRBV7-2	NA	TRBJ2-1	CASSLLALTYNEQFF	TGTGCCAGCAGCTTGCTAGCGCTCACCTACAATGAGCAGTTCTTC
once	TRBV29-1	NA	TRBJ1-5	CSVVEGTNQPQHF	TGCAGCGTTGTAGAGGGGACGAATCAGCCCCAGCATTTT
NA	TRBV7-6	TRBD1	TRBJ2-5	CASSRDRGKVETQYF	TGTGCCAGCAGCAGGGACAGGGGGAAGGTCGAGACCCAGTACTTC
NA	TRBV7-9	NA	TRBJ1-6	CASSAQFPSLLNSPLHF	TGTGCCAGCAGTGCCCAGTTCCCGAGCTTACTAAATTCACCCCTCCACTTT
NA	TRBV2	NA	TRBJ2-1	CASSTRGEQFF	TGTGCCAGCAGTACGCGGGGTGAGCAGTTCTTC
NA	TRBV10-3	NA	TRBJ2-7	CASSPESYEQYF	TGTGCCTCAAGCCCCGAGAGTTACGAGCAGTACTTC
NA	TRBV3-2	NA	TRBJ2-5	CASSQRREGRETQYF	TGTGCCAGCAGCCAAAGGCGGGAGGGCCGAGAGACCCAGTACTTC
NA	TRBV19	TRBD2	TRBJ2-5	CASSPDLGREGQETQYF	TGTGCCAGCAGCCCCGATCTCGGGCGGGAGGGGCAAGAGACCCAGTACTTC
NA	TRBV29-1	NA	TRBJ2-7	CSAGSGGSYEQYF	TGCAGCGCCGGCTCAGGGGGGTCCTACGAGCAGTACTTC
NA	TRBV24-1	TRBD1	TRBJ1-5	CATSAVGGSQPQHF	TGTGCCACCAGTGCTGTAGGGGGCAGTCAGCCCCAGCATTTT